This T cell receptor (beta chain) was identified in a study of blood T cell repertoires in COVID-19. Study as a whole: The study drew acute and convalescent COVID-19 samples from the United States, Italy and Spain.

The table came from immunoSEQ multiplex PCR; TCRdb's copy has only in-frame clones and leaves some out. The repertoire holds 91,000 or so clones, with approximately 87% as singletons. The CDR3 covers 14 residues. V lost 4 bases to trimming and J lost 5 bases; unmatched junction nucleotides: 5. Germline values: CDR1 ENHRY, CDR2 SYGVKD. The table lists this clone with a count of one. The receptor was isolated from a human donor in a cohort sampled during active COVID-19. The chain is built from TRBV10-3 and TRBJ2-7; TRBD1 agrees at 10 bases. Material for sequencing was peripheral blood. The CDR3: CAISAATGGNEQYF. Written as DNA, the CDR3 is TGTGCCATCAGTGCCGCGACAGGGGGCAACGAGCAGTACTTC.